This TCR beta chain was obtained from a study of cytomegalovirus exposure and HLA in healthy donors. The CDR3 spans 15 residues. Germline V lookup: CDR1 SNHLY, CDR2 FYNNEI. Study outcomes and limitations: Confirmation was obtained in vitro that a few CMV-associated chains are specific for CMV antigens.

With regard to this clone: Its antigen is not known. One junction end disagrees with the germline gene, perhaps due to a read error.

PCR amplification relied on 60 Vbeta primers (plus 13 Jbeta primers). Using immunoSEQ multiplex PCR, the repertoire was profiled, and TCRdb retains in-frame clones only, with some absent. The profile shows 150,000 to 200,000 clones, about 76% of them singletons. The receptor comes from a woman aged 50 to 60 in good health and CMV-seronegative. The chain carries TRBV2 and TRBJ2-1; 12 bases align to TRBD2. Sequences were obtained from PBMCs. The CDR3 DNA sequence: TGTGCCAGCACCACCGGACTAGCGGGAAACAATGGGCAGTTCTTC. This translates into CASTTGLAGNNGQFF.